This TCR beta chain is drawn from a study of beta chain features in type 1 diabetes. Regarding this clone: Its specificity is unknown.

Reverse transcription of all isolated RNA meant that expressed TCRB transcripts were sequenced. Sequencing used immunoSEQ multiplex PCR; TCRdb keeps in-frame clones, though not all of them. This sample carries 130,000 or so clones, approximately 10% of them seen once, and the ten largest clones take over 0.6%. Germline values: CDR1 SGHNT, CDR2 YYREEE (reference sequence). The CDR3 is 13 residues long. Trimming shortened V by 4 bases and J by 2 bases, and 7 bases separated the two germline ends. General study findings and limits: Significant though moderate, a shortening of TCRB CDR3s appeared in all four CD4+ subsets of Type 1 diabetes patients. Fewer junction insertions and more nucleotide deletions appeared in type 1 diabetes patients.

This TCR came from a man under 40 with type 1 diabetes. Sample: central memory CD4+ T cells from blood. The chain employs TRBV5-4 and TRBJ2-4; D not resolved. CDR3 residues: CASSLRSKNIQYF. DNA for the CDR3: TGTGCCAGCAGCCTCAGGTCCAAAAACATTCAGTACTTC.